Described below is a single TCR beta chain sequence and its context. Single viable CD3+CD4+CD8-CD45RO+ cells were sorted as the memory CD4+ T cells. The sample belongs to a study of memory CD4+ T cells and cytomegalovirus serostatus. Study-level information: Donors were healthy Belgian adults, 10 or so CMV seropositive and some 24 seronegative.

This table comes from immunoSEQ multiplex PCR, and its TCRdb copy is limited to in-frame clones, with some not included. The sample yields some 60,000 clones, 80% to 85% seen once. Germline V gene data show CDR1 as GTSNPN and CDR2 as SVGIG (reference sequence). The CDR3 consists of 16 residues. Between the trimmed V and J ends, which lost 2 bases and 3 bases, there was a span of 17 bases. The sequenced sample was memory CD4+ T cells from blood. The chain has TRBV30 and TRBJ1-3; D perhaps matches TRBD1 (6 bases). The receptor was derived from an adult in good health and CMV-seronegative. The CDR3 region has the DNA TGTGCCTGGAGTCTTACCCCGGGGGCGCATGGAAACACCATATATTTT. Translated, it gives CAWSLTPGAHGNTIYF.